This T cell receptor (beta chain) came from a study of T cell responses to AZD1222 COVID-19 vaccine. Points from the study as a whole: Only a handful of people who got AZD1222 tested seropositive at baseline. Reports indicate that nearly half of spike-specific TCRs are directed at unmutated variant regions. Vaccine-associated CD4 TCRs spanned spike, dominant at 160-218 and 743-854.

Trimming pared 2 bases from V and 5 bases from J, leaving 10 bases between. Germline V gene lookup returns CDR1 MNHEY and CDR2 SVGEGT. This CDR3 is built from 13 residues. Worth noting for this clone: Antigen unknown.

Measured with immunoSEQ multiplex PCR; TCRdb has only the in-frame clones, and not every one. The sample includes more than 95,000 clones, about 80% seen only once; the top ten take approximately 5%. The J gene is TRBJ2-7, the V gene TRBV6-2 or TRBV6-3; the D is unclear. The source material was peripheral blood, sampled on day 0 of AZD1222 vaccination. The TCR was taken from an adult in good health. As DNA, the CDR3 is TGTGCCAGCAGTTACCGTTGGCGTGACGAGCAGTACTTC. This sequence encodes CASSYRWRDEQYF.